This is a list of T cell receptor beta chains from one sample in a study of blood T cell repertoires in COVID-19. Clones were read by immunoSEQ multiplex PCR, and TCRdb kept only the in-frame ones, dropping some. The sample holds some 110,000 clones, about 90% seen once. Sequenced sample: peripheral blood. These receptors all come from a man aged 50 to 60 with COVID-19, enrolled during active disease. CDR3s include the opening cysteine and the closing phenylalanine or tryptophan. A D gene is named only where the DNA matches it firmly. Size tells how often a clone was seen (once, few, many) or the class of an expanded clone, and some rows leave it out.

J gene	clone size	D gene	V gene	CDR3 DNA	CDR3 protein
TRBJ1-6	-	-	TRBV6-5	TGTGCCAGCAGGCGAAGCTCCTATAATTCACCCCTCCACTTT	CASRRSSYNSPLHF
TRBJ2-5	once	-	TRBV5-4	TGTGCCAGCAGCCCCCCCGGGGTGGAGACCCAGTACTTC	CASSPPGVETQYF
TRBJ1-2	-	TRBD1	TRBV10-3	TGTGCCATCGGGTACCCCGGGACAGGGGTAGGCTACACCTTC	CAIGYPGTGVGYTF
TRBJ1-2	-	-	TRBV29-1	TGCAGCGTTGAGAGAGAGGGTGGCTACACCTTC	CSVEREGGYTF
TRBJ2-1	-	-	TRBV9	TGTGCCAGCAGCGTAGCGGGAGCGTACGAGCAGTTCTTC	CASSVAGAYEQFF
TRBJ2-3	-	-	TRBV6-5	TGTGCCACGCGTATCCGCACAGATACGCAGTATTTT	CATRIRTDTQYF
TRBJ2-2	-	TRBD2	TRBV7-6	TGTGCCAGCAGCCAAGGGGCGGGAGCGAACACCGGGGAGCTGTTTTTT	CASSQGAGANTGELFF
TRBJ2-7	-	TRBD1	TRBV30	TGTGCCTGGAACTTCCGGGACAGGGTTGGCGAGCAGTACTTC	CAWNFRDRVGEQYF
TRBJ1-5	-	-	TRBV4-1	TGCGCCAGCAGCCAAGAGAGGGCGAATCAGCCCCAGCATTTT	CASSQERANQPQHF
TRBJ1-2	-	-	TRBV30	TGTGCCTGGAGCCTAGGGGGAAACTATGGCTACACCTTC	CAWSLGGNYGYTF
TRBJ1-3	-	TRBD1	TRBV28	TGTGCCAGCAGTTGGGGGACAGCTGGAAACACCATATATTTT	CASSWGTAGNTIYF
TRBJ2-1	-	TRBD2	TRBV4-1	TGCGCCAGCAGCCCGAGACTAGCGGGGAGGGATGAGCAGTTCTTC	CASSPRLAGRDEQFF
TRBJ2-6	-	-	TRBV6-5	TGTGCCAGCAGTCTCCTCTCTGGGGCCAACGTCCTGACTTTC	CASSLLSGANVLTF
TRBJ1-6	-	TRBD1	TRBV10-3	TGTGCCATCAGTGACAGGGGGGTAGGTTCACCCCTCCACTTT	CAISDRGVGSPLHF
TRBJ1-5	-	-	TRBV18	TGTGCCAGCTCACCCGGTGGGGGGGGGTATGATCAGCCCCAGCATTTT	CASSPGGGGYDQPQHF
TRBJ2-1	-	TRBD2	TRBV19	TGTGCCAGTAGTCTTTATCCGGGACTAGCGGGAGTGGGTAATGAGCAGTTCTTC	CASSLYPGLAGVGNEQFF
TRBJ1-1	-	TRBD1	TRBV9	TGTGCCAGCAGCGTAGCTCCGACAGGGGGCACTGAAGCTTTCTTT	CASSVAPTGGTEAFF
TRBJ2-7	-	-	TRBV27	TGTGCCAGCAGTTACGCAGGGGGGAGTTCCTACGAGCAGTACTTC	CASSYAGGSSYEQYF
TRBJ2-5	-	-	TRBV10-3	TGTGCCTCCGGTCGCGCGGAGTCACAAGAGACCCAGTACTTC	CASGRAESQETQYF
TRBJ2-5	-	-	TRBV28	TGTGCCAGCAGTTTAAGACTGAAAGAGACCCAGTACTTC	CASSLRLKETQYF
TRBJ2-3	-	TRBD2	TRBV7-8	TGTGCCAGCAGCGCCTGGACGACTAGCGGGAGGGATACGCAGTATTTT	CASSAWTTSGRDTQYF
TRBJ1-2	once	-	TRBV7-9	TGTGCCAGCAGCTCTGGGCTTACTAACTATGGCTACACCTTC	CASSSGLTNYGYTF
TRBJ1-5	-	-	TRBV4-3	TGCGCCAGCAGCCAAGACTGGAGTGTTAATCAGCCCCAGCATTTT	CASSQDWSVNQPQHF
TRBJ2-1	once	-	TRBV18	TGTGCCAGCTCACCAGAGGCACCCTCCTACAATGAGCAGTTCTTC	CASSPEAPSYNEQFF
TRBJ2-7	-	-	TRBV19	TGTGCCAGTAGTATAGAGATTCAGGGGAGCGAGCAGTACTTC	CASSIEIQGSEQYF
TRBJ2-1	-	TRBD2	TRBV24-1	TGTGCCGCGATGGTGCGGGGGAATAAATCCTACAATGAGCAGTTCTTC	CAAMVRGNKSYNEQFF
TRBJ2-7	once	TRBD1	TRBV2	TGTGCCAGCAGTTTGGGGTTGGGACAGGGGGCCTACGAGCAGTACTTC	CASSLGLGQGAYEQYF
TRBJ2-7	-	-	TRBV7-9	TGTGCCAGCAGCTTAGACGGACAGCTATCCTACGAGCAGTACTTC	CASSLDGQLSYEQYF
TRBJ2-7	-	-	TRBV30	TGTGCCTGGAGCCCCCTCGGGGTCTCCTACGAGCAGTACTTC	CAWSPLGVSYEQYF
TRBJ1-5	-	TRBD1	TRBV2	TGTGCCAGCAGCGCCGGGACAGGTGGGAATCAGCCCCAGCATTTT	CASSAGTGGNQPQHF
TRBJ2-6	-	TRBD1	TRBV19	TGTGCCAGTAGTCTTGGGACAGTCGGGGCCAACGTCCTGACTTTC	CASSLGTVGANVLTF
TRBJ2-1	few	-	TRBV11-3	TGTGCCAGCAGCTTGACCCCCGACAGATACAATGAGCAGTTCTTC	CASSLTPDRYNEQFF
TRBJ2-2	-	TRBD2	TRBV25-1	TGTGCCAGCAGCGAGGGGCTAGCGGGAGGGCCGGGCGGGGAGCTGTTTTTT	CASSEGLAGGPGGELFF
TRBJ2-7	-	TRBD2	TRBV6-2/TRBV6-3	TGTGCCAGCAGTAACGGACTAGCGGGCGAGCAGTACTTC	CASSNGLAGEQYF
TRBJ1-1	-	TRBD1	TRBV19	TGTGCCAGTAGTCCACGGACAGGAGAGAACACTGAAGCTTTCTTT	CASSPRTGENTEAFF
TRBJ1-4	-	TRBD1	TRBV7-9	TGTGCCAGCAGCGTCCGGGACAGTGCAACTAATGAAAAACTGTTTTTT	CASSVRDSATNEKLFF
TRBJ2-1	-	TRBD2	TRBV6-4	TGTGCCAGCAGCCCAACTAGCGGGAGTACTGAGCAGTTCTTC	CASSPTSGSTEQFF
TRBJ1-1	once	TRBD1	TRBV5-1	TGCGCCAGCCGGGGACAGTTGAACACTGAAGCTTTCTTT	CASRGQLNTEAFF
TRBJ2-3	-	-	TRBV24-1	TGTGCCACCAGTGATGAACAAGTTGCAGATACGCAGTATTTT	CATSDEQVADTQYF
TRBJ2-4	-	TRBD1	TRBV7-9	TGTGCCAGCAGCTTAGGCACAGGGGGTGTTCAGTACTTC	CASSLGTGGVQYF
TRBJ2-5	-	TRBD2	TRBV6-2/TRBV6-3	TGTGCCAGCAGTCCGGGACTAGCGGGAGGGCCGGAGACCCAGTACTTC	CASSPGLAGGPETQYF
TRBJ1-3	once	TRBD1	TRBV11-2	TGTGCCAGCAACCTACAGGGGCCTGGAAACACCATATATTTT	CASNLQGPGNTIYF
TRBJ2-5	-	-	TRBV5-1	TGCGCCAGCAGCTTGGGGTACGGGGAGACCCAGTACTTC	CASSLGYGETQYF
TRBJ1-2	-	TRBD1	TRBV6-1	TGTGCCAGCAGTGAAACTTCAGGGGGCAGGTATGGCTACACCTTC	CASSETSGGRYGYTF
TRBJ1-3	once	-	TRBV14	TGTGCCAGCAGCCAAGTCCCCCGGGGGACTGGAAACACCATATATTTT	CASSQVPRGTGNTIYF
TRBJ2-7	-	-	TRBV6-2/TRBV6-3	TGTGCCAGCAGCAACATCTACGAGCAGTACTTC	CASSNIYEQYF
TRBJ1-5	once	-	TRBV28	TGTGCCAGCAGTGTGGGAGGTCAGCCCCAGCATTTT	CASSVGGQPQHF